This T cell receptor (beta chain) was observed in a study of T cell responses to AZD1222 COVID-19 vaccine. Some clones are missing from TCRdb's copy, which holds only in-frame ones; the method was immunoSEQ multiplex PCR. The table includes about 100,000 clones, 87% detected once. The germline gives CDR1 KGHDR, CDR2 SFDVKD. Trimming left V 3 bases short and J 5 bases short, with 12 bases between. The CDR3 runs 14 residues. As concerns this clone: Its target is unknown.

It was second doses at about 4 or about 12 weeks that were pooled. General study results and limits: Per reports, nearly half of all spike-specific TCRs target regions that are unmutated in variants.

The V gene is TRBV24-1, the J gene TRBJ1-1, with D perhaps TRBD1 (5 bases). The sample consisted of peripheral blood, taken 28 days after the second AZD1222 dose. This receptor was obtained from an adult who received the AZD1222 COVID-19 vaccine. CDR3 DNA sequence: TGTGCCACCAGTGATGGGGGGGAATGGACTGAAGCTTTCTTT. This encodes CATSDGGEWTEAFF.